The 14 T cell receptor beta chains below come from one sample, sequenced in a study of blood T cell repertoires in COVID-19. Sequencing was performed with immunoSEQ multiplex PCR; in TCRdb, only in-frame clones are kept and a portion is missing. Of fewer than 350,000 clones in the sample, about nine tenths are singletons; the top ten hold under 3%. The sample was PBMCs or T cells enriched from blood (not recorded which). The receptors come from a woman aged 40 to 49 with acute COVID-19.

Written as DNA, the CDR3 is TGTGCCAGCAGACCGCCAGGGGTTGGGGGTGAAAAACTGTTTTTT. Translated, it gives CASRPPGVGGEKLFF. The V call is TRBV6-5, the J call TRBJ1-4; D possibly corresponds to TRBD1 (6 bases). Germline CDR1 is MNHEY and CDR2 is SVGAGI. The CDR3 runs 15 residues. Deletions cut 6 bases from V and 7 bases from J, with 18 bases between.

At least ten counts were recorded for this clone. Other nucleotide sequences from this sample produce the same CDR3. The chain is built from TRBV30 and TRBJ1-1, with no clear D. V was trimmed by 3 bases and J by 4 bases, leaving 12 bases between them. The CDR3 is made up of 13 amino acids. The V gene's germline CDR1 is GTSNPN and CDR2 SVGIG (reference sequence). For the CDR3, the DNA is TGTGCCTGGAGCGTTTCGGGAGGCACTGAAGCTTTCTTT. Its translation: CAWSVSGGTEAFF.

This chain joins TRBV19 and TRBJ1-4; tentative D call: TRBD1 (6 bases). The CDR3 loop spans 15 amino acids. Germline V gene sequence: CDR1 LNHDA, CDR2 SQIVND (reference sequence). The V and J ends lost 5 bases and 1 base respectively, with 11 bases between them. CDR3 residues: CASSPWDITNEKLFF. As DNA, the CDR3 is TGTGCCAGTAGTCCGTGGGACATAACTAATGAAAAACTGTTTTTT.

The rearrangement uses TRBV5-6 and TRBJ2-7, with 13 bases matching TRBD2. Germline CDR1 SGHDT, CDR2 YYEEEE. The CDR3 runs to 16 residues. V was clipped by 3 bases and J by 1 base; unmatched bases: 4. The CDR3 DNA is TGTGCCAGCAGCTATGGACTAGCGGGAGCTTCCTACGAGCAGTACTTC. This codes for CASSYGLAGASYEQYF. Variable domain in full (rest from reference TRBV5-6 and TRBJ2-7): DAGVTQSPTHLIKTRGQQVTLRCSPKSGHDTVSWYQQALGQGPQFIFQYYEEEERQRGNFPDRFSGHQFPNYSSELNVNALLLGDSALYLCASSYGLAGASYEQYFGPGTRLTVT.

The genes are TRBV7-9 and TRBJ1-1; D possibly corresponds to TRBD1 (5 bases). Per germline, CDR1 SEHNR and CDR2 FQNEAQ (reference sequence). V gave up 1 base and J gave up 2 bases, with 11 bases separating them. The CDR3 runs to 15 residues. CDR3 amino acids: CASSLETVLNTEAFF. The CDR3 bases are TGTGCCAGCAGCTTAGAGACAGTTTTAAACACTGAAGCTTTCTTT.

The J gene is TRBJ2-3, the V gene TRBV24-1; perhaps TRBD1 as D (6 bases). The germline CDR1 and CDR2 sequences are KGHDR and SFDVKD. V was pared by 3 bases and J by 4 bases, with 13 bases between. This CDR3 is built from 15 residues. CDR3 sequence: CATSDRTQGSDTQYF. The CDR3, as DNA: TGTGCCACCAGTGATCGGACTCAGGGGTCAGATACGCAGTATTTT.

CDR3 bases: TGTGCCAGTACCCCGCGGGGGCGCACAGATACGCAGTATTTT. It encodes CASTPRGRTDTQYF. The rearrangement links TRBV19 to TRBJ2-3; D might be TRBD2 (7 bases). V dropped 7 bases and J dropped 1 base, with 12 bases sitting between them. CDR3 length: 14 amino acids. Per germline, CDR1 LNHDA and CDR2 SQIVND (reference sequence).

For the CDR3, the DNA is TGCGCCAGCAGCGCGGGGCATGGGGGGGCTACCTACGAGCAGTACTTC. Protein: CASSAGHGGATYEQYF. The J gene is TRBJ2-7, the V gene TRBV5-1; perhaps TRBD2 as D (7 bases). V lost 4 bases to trimming and J lost 2 bases, with 19 bases between them. The CDR3 consists of 16 residues. CDR1 and CDR2 (germline): SGHRS, YFSETQ.

This chain connects TRBV19 to TRBJ1-5; maybe TRBD1 (5 bases). Germline V gene data show CDR1 as LNHDA and CDR2 as SQIVND (reference sequence). Deletions cut 4 bases from V and 5 bases from J, with 21 bases between. CDR3 size: 17 residues. The CDR3 sequence: CASSTTGGPRMDQPQHF. The DNA for the CDR3 is TGTGCCAGTAGTACCACCGGGGGTCCCCGAATGGATCAGCCCCAGCATTTT.

The gene calls are TRBV18 and TRBJ1-3; D call uncertain. CDR1 KGHSH and CDR2 LQKENI come from the germline V gene. The CDR3 spans 15 residues. Trimming cost V 1 base and J 0 bases, with 7 bases left between them. The CDR3 region has the DNA TGTGCCAGCTCACCACGGGAGTACTCTGGAAACACCATATATTTT. It codes for CASSPREYSGNTIYF.

The chain uses TRBV5-5 and TRBJ2-5; D possibly corresponds to TRBD1 (6 bases). This CDR3 spans 13 amino acids. V shed 8 bases and J shed 2 bases, with 13 bases lying between them. Per the germline V gene, CDR1 is SGHKS and CDR2 is YYEKEE (reference sequence). CDR3 DNA sequence: TGTGCCAGTGGGGGCGGTGAGCAAGAGACCCAGTACTTC. Protein product: CASGGGEQETQYF.

The V gene is TRBV19, the J gene TRBJ2-1; 8 bases align to TRBD2. Germline V gene lookup returns CDR1 LNHDA and CDR2 SQIVND (reference sequence). The CDR3 runs to 15 residues. J was trimmed by 9 bases and V by 4 bases; bases with no gene match: 11. The CDR3 region is CASSTASGSLGEQFF. In DNA form, the CDR3 reads TGTGCCAGTAGTACGGCGAGCGGGAGCTTAGGTGAGCAGTTCTTC. Full variable domain (missing parts from reference TRBV19 and TRBJ2-1): DGGITQSPKYLFRKEGQNVTLSCEQNLNHDAMYWYRQDPGQGLRLIYYSQIVNDFQKGDIAEGYSVSREKKESFPLTVTSAQKNPTAFYLCASSTASGSLGEQFFGPGTRLTVL.

The V and J genes are TRBV5-8 and TRBJ1-2; D remains ambiguous. V was cut by 2 bases and J by 3 bases, with 11 bases left in between. Germline CDR1 reads SGHTS; CDR2 reads YDEGEE. The CDR3 has 14 residues. CDR3 DNA: TGTGCCAGCAGCTTCGGCAGGCGAGACTATGGCTACACCTTC. This codes for CASSFGRRDYGYTF.

The V call is TRBV27, the J call TRBJ1-4, with 9 nucleotides matching TRBD1. After removal of 6 bases from V and 7 bases from J, the junction contained 0 bases not matched to a gene. Germline V gives CDR1 MNHEY, CDR2 SMNVEV (reference sequence). The CDR3 loop spans 12 amino acids. The CDR3 sequence is CASRTGGEKLFF. CDR3 coding DNA: TGTGCCAGCAGGACAGGGGGTGAAAAACTGTTTTTT.